What follows are 10 T cell receptor beta chains derived from one specimen sequenced in a study of technical replicates of blood from a few donors. Libraries were prepared by immunoSEQ multiplex PCR; TCRdb keeps only in-frame clonotypes and omits some of them. The table records 67,000 or so clones, roughly 92% of them present only once. The sequenced sample was T cells isolated from PBMCs. These receptors were taken from a human donor in good health.

The CDR3: CASSFDPGQMNTEAFF. The CDR3 DNA follows: TGTGCCAGCAGCTTTGACCCGGGACAGATGAACACTGAAGCTTTCTTT. The chain recombines TRBV5-8 with TRBJ1-1, with TRBD1 matching over 7 bases. Germline loops: CDR1 SGHTS, CDR2 YDEGEE. The CDR3 sequence is 16 residues long. The V gene end was trimmed by 2 bases and the J gene end by 0 bases; junction bases not matched to a gene: 7.

The rearrangement uses TRBV7-2 and TRBJ2-5, with a tentative D call TRBD1 (6 bases). V was pared by 5 bases and J by 0 bases, with 13 bases between. The CDR3 is 15 amino acids. Per the germline V gene, CDR1 is SGHTA and CDR2 is FQGNSA. In DNA form, the CDR3 reads TGTGCCAGCAGCATCCGACAGGCCTACCAAGAGACCCAGTACTTC. This gives the protein CASSIRQAYQETQYF.

The CDR3 reads CASSFGQNYGYTF. The CDR3 DNA reads as TGTGCCAGCAGCTTTGGACAGAACTATGGCTACACCTTC. The chain has TRBV5-4 and TRBJ1-2; D might be TRBD1 (6 bases). The CDR3 is 13 amino acids. V dropped 2 bases and J dropped 2 bases, with 7 bases sitting between them. Germline values: CDR1 SGHNT, CDR2 YYREEE (reference sequence).

This chain links TRBV4-3 with TRBJ2-3, with 9 bases that match TRBD2. The V gene end was trimmed by 3 bases and the J gene end by 2 bases; junction bases not matched to a gene: 3. CDR1 is LGHNA and CDR2 is YSLEER in the germline V gene. The CDR3 has 15 amino acids. The CDR3, as DNA: TGCGCCAGCAGCCACAGACTAGCGGCCACAGATACGCAGTATTTT. Translation: CASSHRLAATDTQYF.

The chain is built from TRBV2 and TRBJ1-1; D is unresolved. The CDR3 runs to 16 residues. Per germline, CDR1 SNHLY and CDR2 FYNNEI. V lost 4 bases and J 1 base, leaving 16 bases between the germline ends. CDR3 in DNA: TGTGCCAGCAGTGGAAACAGCCCAATTCCGAACACTGAAGCTTTCTTT. Protein sequence: CASSGNSPIPNTEAFF.

V gene TRBV7-9 combines with J gene TRBJ1-4, with D perhaps TRBD1 (6 bases). In germline, CDR1 is SEHNR, CDR2 FQNEAQ (reference sequence). The ends were cut back, 2 bases at V and 3 bases at J, with 7 bases in the middle. CDR3 length: 14 amino acids. The CDR3 region is CASSLRTANEKLFF. The CDR3 bases are TGTGCCAGCAGCTTAAGGACAGCTAATGAAAAACTGTTTTTT.

The genes are TRBV19 and TRBJ1-4; the match to TRBD1 covers 8 bases. The CDR3 spans 14 residues. V lost 8 bases to trimming and J lost 3 bases; unmatched junction nucleotides: 5. Per the germline V gene, CDR1 is LNHDA and CDR2 is SQIVND (reference sequence). CDR3 nucleotide sequence: TGTGCCAGTTCCTACAGGGGGTCTAATGAAAAACTGTTTTTT. Its translation is CASSYRGSNEKLFF.

The gene calls are TRBV27 and TRBJ1-2; D unresolved. The germline gives CDR1 MNHEY, CDR2 SMNVEV (reference sequence). With 0 bases removed from V and 8 bases from J, the gap between germline ends came to 13 bases. The CDR3 covers 14 residues. CDR3 protein: CASSLSPGNSGYTF. As DNA, the CDR3 is TGTGCCAGCAGTTTATCCCCGGGTAATAGCGGCTACACCTTC.

V gene TRBV29-1 combines with J gene TRBJ2-6; a weak D match, TRBD2 (6 bases). This CDR3 spans 16 amino acids. CDR1 SQVTM and CDR2 ANQGSEA come from the germline V gene. V was trimmed by 4 bases and J by 0 bases, leaving 13 bases between them. The CDR3 here is CSVGGLADSGANVLTF. DNA for the CDR3: TGCAGCGTTGGGGGGTTAGCGGACTCTGGGGCCAACGTCCTGACTTTC. The full variable domain, in which reference TRBV29-1 and TRBJ2-6 provide the parts outside the CDR3, is SAVISQKPSRDICQRGTSLTIQCQVDSQVTMMFWYRQQPGQSLTLIATANQGSEATYESGFVIDKFPISRPNLTFSTLTVSNMSPEDSSIYLCSVGGLADSGANVLTFGAGSRLTVL.

The chain links TRBV5-1 to TRBJ2-7; 12 nucleotides line up with TRBD1. Germline lookup yields CDR1 SGHRS and CDR2 YFSETQ. This CDR3 region has 14 residues. Trimming took 7 bases from V and 6 from J; bases not matched to a gene: 8. CDR3 sequence (DNA): TGCGCCAGCTTCCCGGGACAGGGGGCTGCCGAGCAGTACTTC. It is translated as CASFPGQGAAEQYF.